Shown below are 26 T cell receptor beta chains from a single sample sequenced in a study of T-cell memory formation after mild COVID-19. TCRdb itself ran the 5' RACE reads through MiXCR, one entry per CDR3 protein. Here the sample spans about 340,000 distinct CDR3 sequences, about 15% being singletons. Sequenced sample: PBMCs or a T cell subset sorted from them (not recorded which). The receptor source for this set is a man aged 18 to 29 who had mild COVID-19 (a few samples of this study predate the infection). Cell type and time point are not known.

This clonotype showed up just a few times. The rearrangement uses TRBV12-3 or TRBV12-4 and TRBJ2-3; 8 positions match TRBD2. The trim removed 7 bases at V and 3 bases at J, leaving 9 bases unmatched. This CDR3 region has 15 residues. CDR3 in amino acids: CASTPRTSSTDTQYF. In nucleotides, the CDR3 is TGTGCCAGCACCCCTCGGACTAGCTCGACAGATACGCAGTATTTT.

This clonotype was seen more than once but under ten times. The chain links TRBV20-1 to TRBJ2-7; TRBD1 aligns across 9 bases. The CDR3 has 13 residues. Germline CDR1 reads DFQATT; CDR2 reads SNEGSKA (reference sequence). Germline trimming cut 6 bases from V and 1 base from J; bases unmatched to any gene: 4. CDR3 sequence reads: CSAETGGSYEQYV. CDR3 nucleotide sequence: TGCAGTGCGGAGACAGGGGGATCCTACGAGCAGTACGTC.

This clonotype was seen a handful of times. The CDR3 reads CASSFLRAGGANTGELFF. The CDR3 DNA reads TGTGCCAGCAGTTTTTTGAGGGCAGGGGGTGCGAACACCGGGGAGCTGTTTTTT. This rearrangement joins TRBV6-6 to TRBJ2-2; the match to TRBD1 covers 7 bases. This CDR3 has 18 residues. Germline V lookup: CDR1 MNHNY, CDR2 SVGAGI (reference sequence). V shed 4 bases and J 0 bases; nucleotides not matched to a gene: 11.

V gene TRBV6-5 combines with J gene TRBJ2-2, with 8 positions matching TRBD1. The V and J ends lost 2 bases and 6 bases, in that order; junction bases with no gene match: 5. The CDR3 consists of 15 residues. Germline CDR1 MNHEY, CDR2 SVGAGI. The CDR3 loop is CASSYLQGAPGELFF. The CDR3 DNA follows: TGTGCCAGCAGTTACCTCCAGGGGGCCCCCGGGGAGCTGTTTTTT.

The V and J genes are TRBV4-3 and TRBJ1-4, with D hard to call. Trimming removed 4 bases from V and 6 bases from J, with 18 bases in between. This CDR3 has 16 residues. Germline V gives CDR1 LGHNA, CDR2 YSLEER. This chain's CDR3 is CASSRMYTVADEKLFF. For the CDR3, the DNA is TGCGCCAGCAGCCGGATGTATACGGTGGCGGATGAAAAACTGTTTTTT.

The V and J genes are TRBV7-2 and TRBJ2-1; D is perhaps TRBD1 (5 bases). The CDR3 length is 17 residues. The V end lost 2 bases, the J end lost 4 bases, and 18 bases lay between the germline ends. Looked up from germline, CDR1 is SGHTA and CDR2 is FQGNSA. In nucleotides, the CDR3 is TGTGCCAGCAGCTTATGGTTCCTGAGACAGTTATACAATGAGCAGTTCTTC. It specifies CASSLWFLRQLYNEQFF.

CDR3 coding DNA: TGCGCCAGCAGCCAATCGGGGCTTGGGACAGATACGCAGTATTTT. As protein: CASSQSGLGTDTQYF. The chain has TRBV4-3 and TRBJ2-3; D might be TRBD1 or TRBD2, each matching 5 bases. Trimming cost V 2 bases and J 3 bases, with 12 bases left between them. Germline CDR1 is LGHNA and CDR2 is YSLEER. The CDR3 sequence is 15 residues long.

This clonotype was detected a few times. The chain links TRBV15 to TRBJ2-7, with D unresolved. The CDR3 runs 16 residues. CDR1 and CDR2 from the germline V gene are LNHNV and YYDKDF (reference sequence). Trimming cost V 0 bases and J 2 bases, with 14 bases left between them. CDR3 bases: TGTGCCACCAGCAGAGATGCCGTCGGCCTCACCTACGAGCAGTACTTC. Protein sequence: CATSRDAVGLTYEQYF.

This clonotype was seen only a few times. The gene calls are TRBV9 and TRBJ2-7, with a weak D call TRBD2 (5 bases). Germline V CDR1 and CDR2: SGDLS, YYNGEE. There are 14 residues in the CDR3. V was clipped by 0 bases and J by 7 bases, with 14 bases between them. CDR3 sequence (DNA): TGTGCCAGCAGCGTAGCGAACAGAGGGCAGGAGCAGTACTTC. Protein product: CASSVANRGQEQYF.

There are many counts of this clonotype. The chain joins TRBV5-6 to TRBJ2-5; a weak D match, TRBD1 (6 bases). Germline CDR1 is SGHDT and CDR2 is YYEEEE. The germline V and J ends were trimmed by 1 base and 1 base, with 8 bases remaining between them. The CDR3 is 14 amino acids. The CDR3 sequence: CASSLRGIQETQYF. CDR3 DNA sequence: TGTGCCAGCAGCTTGAGGGGGATCCAAGAGACCCAGTACTTC.

This clonotype has a handful of counts. The chain couples TRBV20-1 to TRBJ1-2; 9 bases line up with TRBD1. V shed 1 base, J shed 6 bases, and the junction held 6 bases outside the gene matches. The CDR3 totals 14 residues. Germline CDR1 and CDR2: DFQATT and SNEGSKA (reference sequence). This CDR3 is CSARAGQGRDGYTF. The CDR3 region has the DNA TGCAGTGCTAGAGCCGGACAGGGGAGAGATGGCTACACCTTC.

The V gene is TRBV6-5, the J gene TRBJ2-1, with 9 bases lining up with TRBD1. The CDR3 runs to 17 residues. Germline loops: CDR1 MNHEY, CDR2 SVGAGI. Trimming removed 0 bases from V and 8 bases from J; junction bases left unmatched: 11. The DNA of the CDR3 is TGTGCCAGCAGTTACTCGACCCCGGGACAGGGCGTCCATGAGCAGTTCTTC. Protein product: CASSYSTPGQGVHEQFF.

This clonotype was seen a few times. The rearrangement joins TRBV7-8 to TRBJ2-7; no clear D gene. Germline lookup yields CDR1 SGHVS and CDR2 FQNEAQ. Trimming shortened V by 1 base and J by 7 bases, and 17 bases separated the two germline ends. The CDR3 length is 15 residues. The CDR3 reads CASSLVSSALGEQYF. The CDR3 nucleotides are TGTGCCAGCAGCTTAGTCTCCTCCGCTTTAGGGGAGCAGTACTTC.

The chain recombines TRBV5-1 with TRBJ2-5; D is possibly TRBD1 or TRBD2 (6 bases each). Germline CDR1 and CDR2: SGHRS and YFSETQ. The length of the CDR3 is 14 residues. V lost 1 base to trimming and J lost 4 bases, with 11 bases between them. The CDR3: CASSLWGAGETQYF. The DNA of the CDR3 is TGCGCCAGCAGCTTGTGGGGGGCCGGAGAGACCCAGTACTTC. Full variable domain (rest looked up from reference TRBV5-1 and TRBJ2-5): KAGVTQTPRYLIKTRGQQVTLSCSPISGHRSVSWYQQTPGQGLQFLFEYFSETQRNKGNFPGRFSGRQFSNSRSEMNVSTLELGDSALYLCASSLWGAGETQYFGPGTRLLVL.

At least ten counts were recorded for this clonotype. The J gene is TRBJ2-3, the V gene TRBV4-2; unclear D gene. Trimming took off 4 bases at V and 1 base at J, with 9 bases between the two ends. Germline V lookup: CDR1 LGHNA, CDR2 YNFKEQ. The CDR3 has 14 amino acids. The DNA of the CDR3 is TGTGCCAGCAGCCGCTTCCCAGGCACAGATACGCAGTATTTT. It specifies CASSRFPGTDTQYF.

This clonotype was seen a few times. The J gene is TRBJ2-3, the V gene TRBV4-1; no clear D gene. The CDR3 consists of 14 residues. V gave up 3 bases and J gave up 0 bases, with 7 bases separating them. CDR1 MGHRA and CDR2 YSYEKL come from the germline V gene. The chain's CDR3 is CASSHGESTDTQYF. The CDR3 nucleotides are TGCGCCAGCAGCCACGGAGAAAGCACAGATACGCAGTATTTT.

This clonotype was counted between two and nine times. The chain carries TRBV24-1 and TRBJ2-2, with D possibly matching TRBD1 (6 bases). The germline V gene encodes CDR1 KGHDR and CDR2 SFDVKD. This CDR3 is 17 amino acids long. V was pared by 2 bases and J by 4 bases, with 16 bases between. CDR3 amino acids: CATSDYTQGEGTGELFF. CDR3 bases: TGTGCCACCAGTGATTATACACAGGGCGAAGGCACCGGGGAGCTGTTTTTT.

In its sample, this clonotype was seen many times. The rearrangement links TRBV5-1 to TRBJ2-3, with D maybe TRBD2 (6 bases). Trimming stripped 0 bases from V and 4 bases from J, with 18 bases between. The CDR3 length is 17 residues. Germline CDR1 reads SGHRS; CDR2 reads YFSETQ. CDR3 DNA sequence: TGCGCCAGCAGCTTGGGAACTCGGGGAGGACGTCCAGATACGCAGTATTTT. This sequence encodes CASSLGTRGGRPDTQYF. The complete variable domain, with remaining parts taken from reference TRBV5-1 and TRBJ2-3, reads KAGVTQTPRYLIKTRGQQVTLSCSPISGHRSVSWYQQTPGQGLQFLFEYFSETQRNKGNFPGRFSGRQFSNSRSEMNVSTLELGDSALYLCASSLGTRGGRPDTQYFGPGTRLTVL.

This clonotype has just a few counts. This sequence joins TRBV6-1 and TRBJ1-2; D is ambiguous. Germline lookup yields CDR1 MNHNS and CDR2 SASEGT. CDR3 length equals 12 residues. Trimming shortened V by 7 bases and J by 6 bases, and 12 bases separated the two germline ends. This CDR3 reads CASTNVIDGYTF. In nucleotides, the CDR3 is TGTGCCAGCACCAACGTTATCGATGGCTACACCTTC.

As DNA, the CDR3 is TGTGCCAGCGGGGCCCAGACAGGGGGACCCGGGGAGCTGTTTTTT. Encoded protein: CASGAQTGGPGELFF. The V and J genes are TRBV7-9 and TRBJ2-2; TRBD1 agrees at 9 bases. The length of the CDR3 is 15 residues. Germline CDR1 reads SEHNR; CDR2 reads FQNEAQ (reference sequence). Trimming at V came to 8 bases and at J to 6 bases, leaving 10 bases not matched to a gene.

This chain uses TRBV5-1 with TRBJ1-6; D is undetermined. The CDR3 is 14 amino acids. Germline V gives CDR1 SGHRS, CDR2 YFSETQ. The V and J ends lost 4 bases and 7 bases respectively, with 12 bases between them. In DNA, the CDR3 is TGCGCCAGCAGCGGCGACCGGGAAAATTCACCCCTCCACTTT. Its protein product is CASSGDRENSPLHF.

This clonotype has more than one count but fewer than ten. The chain carries TRBV18 and TRBJ2-7; tentative D call: TRBD1 (6 bases). The germline gives CDR1 KGHSH, CDR2 LQKENI. V was shortened by 4 bases and J by 0 bases, with 10 bases between the two germline ends. The CDR3 has 14 residues. The CDR3 DNA is TGTGCCAGCTCACTCTGGACAGTCTCCTACGAGCAGTACTTC. Its translation: CASSLWTVSYEQYF. The variable domain in full, with the rest retrieved from reference TRBV18 and TRBJ2-7, is NAGVMQNPRHLVRRRGQEARLRCSPMKGHSHVYWYRQLPEEGLKFMVYLQKENIIDESGMPKERFSAEFPKEGPSILRIQQVVRGDSAAYFCASSLWTVSYEQYFGPGTRLTVT.

The gene calls are TRBV11-2 and TRBJ1-1; tentatively, D is TRBD1 (5 bases). CDR3 length: 15 amino acids. Trimming removed 2 bases at V and 1 base at J, with 11 bases between. CDR1 is SGHAT and CDR2 is FQNNGV in the germline V gene. The CDR3 spells CASSLSGGTNTEAFF. CDR3 in DNA: TGTGCCAGCAGCTTATCGGGAGGGACGAACACTGAAGCTTTCTTT.

The chain recombines TRBV12-3 or TRBV12-4 with TRBJ2-7; 9 bases agree with TRBD1. V lost 5 bases and J lost 5; bases outside the gene matches: 7. CDR3 length: 14 amino acids. Here the CDR3 DNA reads TGTGCCAGCAGTGGGACAGGGAGGATAAACGAGCAGTACTTC. Translating it yields CASSGTGRINEQYF.

V usage is TRBV6-6 and J usage is TRBJ1-5; no firm D call. CDR3 length: 17 residues. V was cut by 0 bases and J by 4 bases, with 16 bases left in between. In germline, CDR1 is MNHNY, CDR2 SVGAGI (reference sequence). The CDR3, as DNA: TGTGCCAGCAGTTACTCGAAGCCAGTTTATGGAAATCAGCCCCAGCATTTT. Its protein is CASSYSKPVYGNQPQHF.

The V call is TRBV20-1, the J call TRBJ2-1, with TRBD1 as a possible D gene (5 bases). V was cut by 3 bases and J by 7 bases, with 13 bases left in between. CDR1 and CDR2 (germline): DFQATT, SNEGSKA (reference sequence). The CDR3 totals 13 residues. The CDR3 DNA reads as TGCAGTGCTAGGTCATGGGCAGGGAATGAGCAGTTCTTC. This sequence encodes CSARSWAGNEQFF.